This T cell receptor (beta chain) was sequenced for a study of early T cells in non-severe SARS-CoV-2 infection. In the study overall: Sequenced bulk RNA came from whole blood that was unsorted, and chains were unpaired.

Each cDNA molecule carried a unique molecular identifier. TCRdb re-analysed the 5' RACE reads in MiXCR, keeping a single row per CDR3 protein. The sample consists of more than 45,000 distinct CDR3 sequences, roughly 5.9% of them appearing once. The ends lost 5 bases at V and 2 bases at J; junction bases unmatched: 2. CDR1 and CDR2 from the germline V gene are DFQATT and SNEGSKA (reference sequence). The CDR3 spans 12 residues. In its sample, this clonotype was seen many times. This chain joins TRBV20-1 and TRBJ2-5; TRBD1 matches at 7 bases. The sequence was collected from an adult who was a healthcare worker with PCR-confirmed SARS-CoV-2 infection or an uninfected control (not recorded which). Sequencing was performed on whole blood. DNA for the CDR3: TGCAGTGCTTCACAGGGGCAAGAGACCCAGTACTTC. This encodes CSASQGQETQYF.